The clone carrying this TCR beta chain was observed many times. Its specificity is not known. Cyclophosphamide on days +3 and +4 followed busulfan-fludarabine conditioning and a marrow graft. The data belong to a study of T cells after posttransplantation cyclophosphamide. Whole-study results and caveats: After PTCy, TRB diversity resembled that of CNI/methotrexate controls.

The assay was immunoSEQ multiplex PCR, and TCRdb's table has in-frame clones only and misses some. Listed for the sample are under 20,000 clones, none seen a single time. The trim removed 6 bases at V and 1 base at J, leaving 2 bases unmatched. This CDR3 region has 13 residues. The germline V gene encodes CDR1 SQVTM and CDR2 ANQGSEA. The source is a female patient in her 30s who received an allogeneic stem cell transplant from a related donor, was CMV-positive, and had no GVHD. The graft donor may be the source of some T cells. The V call is TRBV29-1, the J call TRBJ2-7; 11 nucleotides line up with TRBD2. The material was PBMCs, obtained after allogeneic stem cell transplant with posttransplant cyclophosphamide. The CDR3 DNA reads TGCAGCGTCGGACTAGCGGGTTCCTACGAGCAGTACTTC. This sequence encodes CSVGLAGSYEQYF.